Listed here is a single T cell receptor (beta chain). The data derive from a study of blood T cell repertoires in COVID-19. Libraries were prepared by immunoSEQ multiplex PCR; TCRdb keeps only in-frame clonotypes and omits some of them. In the table there are some 85,000 clones, roughly 82% of which are singletons. Looked up from germline, CDR1 is SGHNT and CDR2 is YYREEE (reference sequence). The trim removed 4 bases at V and 6 bases at J, leaving 9 bases unmatched. The CDR3 spans 14 residues. The source material was peripheral blood. This sequence was found in a woman of 80 years or more with active or convalescent COVID-19. V and J are TRBV5-4 and TRBJ2-7; 8 nucleotides agree with TRBD1. The CDR3 bases are TGTGCCAGCAGCCTGACCGGACAGGGAGTCGAGCAGTACTTC. It yields the protein CASSLTGQGVEQYF.